This T cell receptor beta chain was captured by sequencing in a study of human T cells and chemical hapten exposure. Findings and limits, study-wide: Alopecia affecting every donor means their immune response may not match healthy people's.

Unique molecular identifiers were linked by the library to individual cDNA molecules. Each CDR3 protein is one row after TCRdb ran MiXCR on the RACE reads. The sample gives under 300,000 distinct CDR3 sequences, 7.5% to 10% of which show up once; under 2.5% is in the top ten. CDR1 is MNHNY, CDR2 SVGAGI, per germline (reference sequence). V dropped 5 bases and J dropped 4; count of bases not matched to a gene: 3. The CDR3 has 13 residues. Time point specified: pre-sensitization, week 0. The treatment denotes: therapeutic diphenylcyclopropenone sensitization with weekly scalp DPC. Blood, whole and unfractionated, served as the source for total RNA extraction. A note on this clonotype: No antigen is known for it.

Source: whole blood, taken in connection with sensitization to the hapten diphenylcyclopropenone (DPC). This clonotype was sampled from a woman aged 40-49 years with alopecia areata. Some clones in this sample may be carry-over from other donors' samples. This chain connects TRBV6-6 to TRBJ1-2; 8 bases are a match to TRBD1. This CDR3 reads CASSGGQGYGYTF. The CDR3 DNA follows: TGTGCCAGCAGTGGTGGACAGGGCTATGGCTACACCTTC.